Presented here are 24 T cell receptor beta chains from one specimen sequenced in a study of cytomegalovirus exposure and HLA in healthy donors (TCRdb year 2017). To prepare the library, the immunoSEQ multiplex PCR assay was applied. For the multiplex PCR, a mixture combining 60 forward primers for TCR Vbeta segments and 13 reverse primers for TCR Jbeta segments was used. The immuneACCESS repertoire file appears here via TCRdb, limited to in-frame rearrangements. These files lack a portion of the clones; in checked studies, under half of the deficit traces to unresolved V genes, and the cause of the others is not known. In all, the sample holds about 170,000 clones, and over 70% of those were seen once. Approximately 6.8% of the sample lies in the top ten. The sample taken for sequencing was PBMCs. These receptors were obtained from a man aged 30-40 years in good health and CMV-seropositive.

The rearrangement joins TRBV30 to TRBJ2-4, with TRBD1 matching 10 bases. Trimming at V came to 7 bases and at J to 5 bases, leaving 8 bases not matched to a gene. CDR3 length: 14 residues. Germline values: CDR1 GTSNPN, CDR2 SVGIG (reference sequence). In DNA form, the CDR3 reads TGTGCCTACCAACCGGGACAGGGGCAAAACATTCAGTACTTC. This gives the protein CAYQPGQGQNIQYF. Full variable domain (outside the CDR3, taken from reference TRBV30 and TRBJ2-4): SQTIHQWPATLVQPVGSPLSLECTVEGTSNPNLYWYRQAAGRGLQLLFYSVGIGQISSEVPQNLSASRPQDRQFILSSKKLLLSDSGFYLCAYQPGQGQNIQYFGAGTRLSVL.

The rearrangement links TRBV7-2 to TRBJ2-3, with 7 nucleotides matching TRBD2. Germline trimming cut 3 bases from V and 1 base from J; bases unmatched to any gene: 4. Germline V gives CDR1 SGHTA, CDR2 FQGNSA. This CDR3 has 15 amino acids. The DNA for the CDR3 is TGTGCCAGCAGCTTCCGGGGGGATGGCACAGATACGCAGTATTTT. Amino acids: CASSFRGDGTDTQYF.

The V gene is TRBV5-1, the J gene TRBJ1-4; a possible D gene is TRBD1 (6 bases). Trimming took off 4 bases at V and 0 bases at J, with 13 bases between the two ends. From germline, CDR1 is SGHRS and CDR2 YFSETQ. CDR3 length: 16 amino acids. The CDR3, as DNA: TGCGCCAGCAGCCAGACAGGAGATTCAACTAATGAAAAACTGTTTTTT. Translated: CASSQTGDSTNEKLFF.

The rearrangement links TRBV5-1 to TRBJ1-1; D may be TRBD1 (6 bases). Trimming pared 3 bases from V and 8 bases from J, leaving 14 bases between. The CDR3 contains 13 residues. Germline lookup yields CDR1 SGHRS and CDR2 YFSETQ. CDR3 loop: CASSSTGTTEAFF. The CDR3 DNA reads TGCGCCAGCAGCTCAACCGGGACAACCGAAGCTTTCTTT.

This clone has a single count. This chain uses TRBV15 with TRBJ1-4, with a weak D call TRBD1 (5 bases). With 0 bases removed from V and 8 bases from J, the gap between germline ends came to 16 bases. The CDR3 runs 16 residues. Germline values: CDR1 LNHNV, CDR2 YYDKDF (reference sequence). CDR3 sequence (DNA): TGTGCCACCAGCAGAGATGCTGGCAGGGCAGGAGAAAAACTGTTTTTT. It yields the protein CATSRDAGRAGEKLFF. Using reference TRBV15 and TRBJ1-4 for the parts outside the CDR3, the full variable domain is DAMVIQNPRYQVTQFGKPVTLSCSQTLNHNVMYWYQQKSSQAPKLLFHYYDKDFNNEADTPDNFQSRRPNTSFCFLDIRSPGLGDTAMYLCATSRDAGRAGEKLFFGSGTQLSVL.

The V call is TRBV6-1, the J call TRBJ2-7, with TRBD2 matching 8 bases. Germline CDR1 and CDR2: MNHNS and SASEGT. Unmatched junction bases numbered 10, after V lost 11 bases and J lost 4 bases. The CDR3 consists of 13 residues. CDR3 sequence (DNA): TGTGCCTTTGGTCGGGAGGGAGAGTACGAGCAGTACTTC. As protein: CAFGREGEYEQYF.

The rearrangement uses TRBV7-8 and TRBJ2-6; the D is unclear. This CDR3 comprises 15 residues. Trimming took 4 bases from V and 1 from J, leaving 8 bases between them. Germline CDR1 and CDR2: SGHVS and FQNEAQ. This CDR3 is CASSSQSSGANVLTF. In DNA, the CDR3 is TGTGCCAGCAGCTCCCAGTCATCTGGGGCCAACGTCCTGACTTTC. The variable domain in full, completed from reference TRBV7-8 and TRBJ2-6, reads GAGVSQSPRYKVAKRGQDVALRCDPISGHVSLFWYQQALGQGPEFLTYFQNEAQLDKSGLPSDRFFAERPEGSVSTLKIQRTQQEDSAVYLCASSSQSSGANVLTFGAGSRLTVL.

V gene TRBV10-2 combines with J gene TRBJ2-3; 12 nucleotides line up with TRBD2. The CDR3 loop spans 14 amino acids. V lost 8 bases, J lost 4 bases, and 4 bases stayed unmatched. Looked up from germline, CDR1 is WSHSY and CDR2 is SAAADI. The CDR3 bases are TGCGCCAGCGGACTAGCGGGATTCTCAGATACGCAGTATTTT. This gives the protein CASGLAGFSDTQYF.

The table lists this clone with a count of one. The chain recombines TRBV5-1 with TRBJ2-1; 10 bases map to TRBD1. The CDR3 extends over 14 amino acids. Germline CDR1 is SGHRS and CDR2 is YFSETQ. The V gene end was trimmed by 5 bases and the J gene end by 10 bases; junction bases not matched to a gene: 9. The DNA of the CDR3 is TGCGCCAGCAGTCCCGGGACAGGGGTGGTGGAGCAGTTCTTC. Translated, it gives CASSPGTGVVEQFF.

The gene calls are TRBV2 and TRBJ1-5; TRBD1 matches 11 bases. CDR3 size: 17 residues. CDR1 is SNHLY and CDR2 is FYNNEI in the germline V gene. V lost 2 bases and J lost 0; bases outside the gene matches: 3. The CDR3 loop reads CASSERTGGYSNQPQHF. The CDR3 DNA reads TGTGCCAGCAGTGAACGGACAGGGGGCTATAGCAATCAGCCCCAGCATTTT.

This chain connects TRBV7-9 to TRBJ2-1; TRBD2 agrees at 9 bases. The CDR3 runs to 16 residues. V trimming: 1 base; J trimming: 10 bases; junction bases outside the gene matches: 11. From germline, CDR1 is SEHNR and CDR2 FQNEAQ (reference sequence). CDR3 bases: TGTGCCAGCAGCTTAGGCGGGGGGGCCTTCCAGGGGGAGCAGTTCTTC. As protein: CASSLGGGAFQGEQFF.

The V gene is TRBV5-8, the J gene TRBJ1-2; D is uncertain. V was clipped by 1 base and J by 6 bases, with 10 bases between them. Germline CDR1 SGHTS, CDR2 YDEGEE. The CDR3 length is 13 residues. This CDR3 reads CASSLTGYDGYTF. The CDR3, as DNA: TGTGCCAGCAGCTTGACGGGGTACGATGGCTACACCTTC. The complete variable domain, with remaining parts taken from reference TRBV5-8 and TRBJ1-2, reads EAGVTQSPTHLIKTRGQQATLRCSPISGHTSVYWYQQALGLGLQFLLWYDEGEERNRGNFPPRFSGRQFPNYSSELNVNALELEDSALYLCASSLTGYDGYTFGSGTRLTVV.

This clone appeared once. The CDR3 region is CASSFPDRGNTEAFF. The DNA for the CDR3 is TGCGCCAGCAGCTTTCCGGACAGGGGGAACACTGAAGCTTTCTTT. The V and J genes are TRBV5-1 and TRBJ1-1; TRBD1 aligns across 9 bases. The germline V gene encodes CDR1 SGHRS and CDR2 YFSETQ. J was trimmed by 1 base and V by 2 bases; bases with no gene match: 3. This CDR3 is 15 amino acids long.

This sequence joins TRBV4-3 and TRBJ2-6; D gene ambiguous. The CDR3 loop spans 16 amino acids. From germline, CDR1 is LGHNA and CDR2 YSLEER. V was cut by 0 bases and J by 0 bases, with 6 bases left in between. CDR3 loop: CASSQDIASGANVLTF. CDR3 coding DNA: TGCGCCAGCAGCCAAGATATAGCCTCTGGGGCCAACGTCCTGACTTTC.

DNA for the CDR3: TGCGCCAGCAGCCAAGATCATGCAGGGGACCTCTATGGCTACACCTTC. It encodes CASSQDHAGDLYGYTF. The chain joins TRBV4-3 to TRBJ1-2; a possible D gene is TRBD1 (6 bases). The germline V gene has CDR1 LGHNA and CDR2 YSLEER. V lost 0 bases, J lost 4 bases, and 15 bases lay in between. The CDR3 is made up of 16 amino acids.

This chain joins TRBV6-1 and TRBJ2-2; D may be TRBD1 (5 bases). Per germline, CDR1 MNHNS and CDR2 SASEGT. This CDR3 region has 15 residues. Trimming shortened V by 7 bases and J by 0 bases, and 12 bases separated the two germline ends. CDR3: CASNRGRSNTGELFF. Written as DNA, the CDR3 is TGTGCCAGCAATAGGGGCAGATCGAACACCGGGGAGCTGTTTTTT.

As DNA, the CDR3 is TGTGCCAGCAGCAGCACCGACAGGGGGCCAACCTACGAGCAGTACTTC. This gives the protein CASSSTDRGPTYEQYF. The genes are TRBV7-9 and TRBJ2-5; 10 bases map to TRBD1. The end of the DNA fits TRBJ2-7 better, so the J call may be wrong. Germline CDR1 reads SEHNR; CDR2 reads FQNEAQ (reference sequence). The CDR3 length is 16 residues.

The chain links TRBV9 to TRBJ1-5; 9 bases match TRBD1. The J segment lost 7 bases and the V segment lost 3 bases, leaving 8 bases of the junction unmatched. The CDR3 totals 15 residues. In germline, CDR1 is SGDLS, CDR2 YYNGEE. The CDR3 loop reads CASSATGTGYQPQHF. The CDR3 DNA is TGTGCCAGCAGCGCTACCGGGACAGGGTACCAGCCCCAGCATTTT. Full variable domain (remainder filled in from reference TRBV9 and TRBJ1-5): DSGVTQTPKHLITATGQRVTLRCSPRSGDLSVYWYQQSLDQGLQFLIQYYNGEERAKGNILERFSAQQFPDLHSELNLSSLELGDSALYFCASSATGTGYQPQHFGDGTRLSIL.

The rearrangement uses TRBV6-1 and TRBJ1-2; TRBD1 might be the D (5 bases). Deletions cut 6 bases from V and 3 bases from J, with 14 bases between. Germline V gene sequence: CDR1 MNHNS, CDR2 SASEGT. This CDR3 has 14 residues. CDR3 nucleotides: TGTGCCAGCAGGCCGACGGACACCTACTATGGCTACACCTTC. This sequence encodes CASRPTDTYYGYTF.

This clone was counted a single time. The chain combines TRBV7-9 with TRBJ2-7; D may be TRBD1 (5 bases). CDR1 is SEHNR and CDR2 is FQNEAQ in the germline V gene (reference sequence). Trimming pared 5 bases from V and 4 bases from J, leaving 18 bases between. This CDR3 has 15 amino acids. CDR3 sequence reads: CASSGRQGASYEQYF. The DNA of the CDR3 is TGTGCCAGCAGCGGTCGCCAGGGCGCGTCGTACGAGCAGTACTTC.

The CDR3 coding sequence is TGCGCCAGCAGCCAAGCGGACAGGTCAAACAATGAGCAGTTCTTC. Its protein product is CASSQADRSNNEQFF. This chain uses TRBV4-1 with TRBJ2-1; 7 bases are shared with TRBD1. CDR1 is MGHRA, CDR2 YSYEKL, per germline. This CDR3 has 15 amino acids. V was clipped by 1 base and J by 5 bases; unmatched bases: 5.

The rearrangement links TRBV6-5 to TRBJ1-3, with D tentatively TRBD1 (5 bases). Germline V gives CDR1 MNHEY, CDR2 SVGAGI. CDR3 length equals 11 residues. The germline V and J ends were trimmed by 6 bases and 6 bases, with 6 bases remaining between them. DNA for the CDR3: TGTGCCAGCAGAGGGGTAAACACCATATATTTT. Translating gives CASRGVNTIYF.

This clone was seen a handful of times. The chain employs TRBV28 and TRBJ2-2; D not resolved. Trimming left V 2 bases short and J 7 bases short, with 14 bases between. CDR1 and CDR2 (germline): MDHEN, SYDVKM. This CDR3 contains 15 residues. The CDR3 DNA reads TGTGCCAGCAGTTTACCCCTGGTGAGAATCGGGGAGCTGTTTTTT. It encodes CASSLPLVRIGELFF. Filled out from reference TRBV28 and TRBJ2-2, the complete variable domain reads DVKVTQSSRYLVKRTGEKVFLECVQDMDHENMFWYRQDPGLGLRLIYFSYDVKMKEKGDIPEGYSVSREKKERFSLILESASTNQTSMYLCASSLPLVRIGELFFGEGSRLTVL.

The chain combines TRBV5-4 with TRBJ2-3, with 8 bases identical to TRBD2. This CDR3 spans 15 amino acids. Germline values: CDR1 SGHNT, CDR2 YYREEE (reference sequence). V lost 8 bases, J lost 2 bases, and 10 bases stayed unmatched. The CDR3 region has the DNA TGTGCCAGTAGGGGAGCGGGGGCCTCCACAGATACGCAGTATTTT. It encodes CASRGAGASTDTQYF.